This T cell receptor (beta chain) came from a study of blood T cell repertoires in COVID-19. Study details: Researchers got acute and convalescent COVID-19 samples from the United States, Italy and Spain. The cDNA or gDNA used as material had been derived from T cells, B-cell-depleted T cells, or PBMCs.

Here immunoSEQ multiplex PCR was the method, and the copy in TCRdb shows in-frame clones only, minus some. Here the sample spans 70,000 to 90,000 clones, 82% being singletons. The CDR3 totals 12 residues. Germline CDR1 is LGHDT and CDR2 is YNNKEL (reference sequence). V was trimmed by 1 base and J by 15 bases, leaving 13 bases between them. The sequence was obtained from a woman older than 75 with acute or convalescent COVID-19. The sequenced sample was peripheral blood. The genes are TRBV3-1 (or the pseudogene TRBV3-2) and TRBJ2-1; perhaps TRBD2 as D (6 bases). The CDR3 DNA follows: TGTGCCAGCAGCCAAGTCGGGAGAGGGGTGTTCTTC. Its protein is CASSQVGRGVFF.